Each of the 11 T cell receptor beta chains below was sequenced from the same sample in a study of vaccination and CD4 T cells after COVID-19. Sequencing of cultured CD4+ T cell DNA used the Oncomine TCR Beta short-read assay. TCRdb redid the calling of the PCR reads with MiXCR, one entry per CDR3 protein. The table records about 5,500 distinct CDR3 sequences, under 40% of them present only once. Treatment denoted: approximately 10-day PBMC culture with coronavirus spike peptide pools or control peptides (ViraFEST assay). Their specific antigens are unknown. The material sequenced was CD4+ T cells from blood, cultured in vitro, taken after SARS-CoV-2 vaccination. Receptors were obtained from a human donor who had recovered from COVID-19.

CDR3: CASQQWDSYNSPLHF. CDR3 coding DNA: TGTGCCAGCCAGCAGTGGGACAGTTATAATTCACCCCTCCACTTT. The rearrangement joins TRBV6-2 or TRBV6-3 to TRBJ1-6, with TRBD1 matching 7 bases. Germline-derived CDR1 and CDR2 are MNHEY and SVGEGT. With V trimmed by 8 bases and J by 4 bases, 8 bases remained unmatched. The CDR3 is made up of 15 amino acids.

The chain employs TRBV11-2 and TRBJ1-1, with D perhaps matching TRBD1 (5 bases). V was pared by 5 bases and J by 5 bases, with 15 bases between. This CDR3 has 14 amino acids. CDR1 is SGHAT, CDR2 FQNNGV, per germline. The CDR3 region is CASSRTGVETEAFF. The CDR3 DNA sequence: TGTGCCAGCAGCCGTACGGGGGTGGAAACTGAAGCTTTCTTT.

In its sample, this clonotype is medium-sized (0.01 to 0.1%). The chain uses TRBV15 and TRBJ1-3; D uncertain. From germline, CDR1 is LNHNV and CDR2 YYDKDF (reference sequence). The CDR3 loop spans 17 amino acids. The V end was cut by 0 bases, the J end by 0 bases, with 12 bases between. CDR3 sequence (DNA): TGTGCCACCAGCAGAGATGTCGGCAGCTACTCTGGAAACACCATATATTTT. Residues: CATSRDVGSYSGNTIYF.

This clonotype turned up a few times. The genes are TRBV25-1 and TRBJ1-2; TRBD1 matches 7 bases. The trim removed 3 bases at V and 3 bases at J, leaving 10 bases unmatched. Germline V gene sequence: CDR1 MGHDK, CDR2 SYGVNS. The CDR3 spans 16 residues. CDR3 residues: CASSDPSRGTDYGYTF. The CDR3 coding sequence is TGTGCCAGCAGTGACCCCTCCAGGGGGACGGACTATGGCTACACCTTC.

The CDR3 reads CASSPYWTKNTEAFF. The DNA of the CDR3 is TGTGCCAGCAGTCCCTATTGGACGAAGAACACTGAAGCTTTCTTT. The rearrangement uses TRBV6-2 or TRBV6-3 and TRBJ1-1; D not certain. Deletions cut 5 bases from V and 1 base from J, with 14 bases between. CDR1 MNHEY and CDR2 SVGEGT come from the germline V gene. CDR3 length: 15 residues.

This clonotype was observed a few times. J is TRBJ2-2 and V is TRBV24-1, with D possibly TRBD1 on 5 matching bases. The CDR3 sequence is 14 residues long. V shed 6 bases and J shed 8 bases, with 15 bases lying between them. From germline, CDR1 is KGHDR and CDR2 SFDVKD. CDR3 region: CATSNGQGPGELFF. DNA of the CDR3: TGTGCCACCAGTAATGGGCAGGGTCCGGGGGAGCTGTTTTTT.

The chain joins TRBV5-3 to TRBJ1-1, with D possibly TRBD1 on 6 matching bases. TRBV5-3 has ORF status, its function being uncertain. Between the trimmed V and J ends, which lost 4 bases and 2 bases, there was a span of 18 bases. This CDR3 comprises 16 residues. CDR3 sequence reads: CARSLTGTRINTEAFF. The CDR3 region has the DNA TGTGCCAGAAGCCTCACCGGGACACGGATTAACACTGAAGCTTTCTTT.

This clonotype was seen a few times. DNA for the CDR3: TGTGCCAGCAGTCCCGGGGATACCGGGGGGTGGTCCCAGTACTTC. Translating gives CASSPGDTGGWSQYF. V is TRBV6-1 and J is TRBJ2-5; TRBD2 matches 7 bases. V was clipped by 5 bases and J by 9 bases; unmatched bases: 15. The germline V gene has CDR1 MNHNS and CDR2 SASEGT. The CDR3 runs to 15 residues.

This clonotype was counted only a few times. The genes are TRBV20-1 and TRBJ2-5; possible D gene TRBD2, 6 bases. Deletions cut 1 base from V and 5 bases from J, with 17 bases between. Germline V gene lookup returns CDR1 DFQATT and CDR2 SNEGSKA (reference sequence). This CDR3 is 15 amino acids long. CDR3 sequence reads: CSARGLEARGETQYF. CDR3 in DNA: TGCAGTGCTAGAGGGCTGGAGGCCCGGGGGGAGACCCAGTACTTC.

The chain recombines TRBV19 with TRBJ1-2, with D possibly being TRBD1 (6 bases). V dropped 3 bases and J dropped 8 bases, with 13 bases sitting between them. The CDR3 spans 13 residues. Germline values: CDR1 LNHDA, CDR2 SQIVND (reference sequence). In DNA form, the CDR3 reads TGTGCCAGTAGTATGACAGGCGTAGAAGGCTACACCTTC. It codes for CASSMTGVEGYTF.

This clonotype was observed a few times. CDR3 sequence (DNA): TGTGCCACCAGCAGCCCCGGGACAGGGAGAAACACCATATATTTT. Protein sequence: CATSSPGTGRNTIYF. V usage is TRBV15 and J usage is TRBJ1-3; 9 positions match TRBD1. Trimming at V came to 3 bases and at J to 5 bases, leaving 5 bases not matched to a gene. Germline-derived CDR1 and CDR2 are LNHNV and YYDKDF (reference sequence). The CDR3 sequence is 15 residues long. The full variable domain, in which reference TRBV15 and TRBJ1-3 provide the parts outside the CDR3, is DAMVIQNPRYQVTQFGKPVTLSCSQTLNHNVMYWYQQKSSQAPKLLFHYYDKDFNNEADTPDNFQSRRPNTSFCFLDIRSPGLGDTAMYLCATSSPGTGRNTIYFGEGSWLTVV.